The 22 T cell receptor beta chains below come from one sample, sequenced in a study of CD8+CD57+ T cells in acquired aplastic anemia. Template material for TCR beta VDJ and CDR3 profiling consisted of genomic DNA. MiXCR, applied by TCRdb to the reads, yields one record per CDR3 protein. Among about 180,000 distinct CDR3 sequences listed, approximately 45% were seen once. The material sequenced was sorted CD4+, CD8+, or CD8+CD57+ T cells (not recorded which) from PBMCs. These receptors all come from a human donor in good health.

The V gene is TRBV11-2, the J gene TRBJ1-4; 7 bases map to TRBD1. Losses at the gene ends were 7 bases for V and 6 bases for J; bases not matched to a gene: 8. Germline assignment: CDR1 SGHAT and CDR2 FQNNGV. The CDR3 covers 14 residues. CDR3 region: CASTLTGSDEKLFF. The CDR3, as DNA: TGTGCCAGCACCCTGACAGGGTCCGATGAAAAACTGTTTTTT.

The count of this clonotype is one. The V and J genes are TRBV5-5 and TRBJ1-1; no clear D gene. CDR1 SGHKS and CDR2 YYEKEE come from the germline V gene (reference sequence). V lost 4 bases, J lost 7 bases, and 11 bases lay in between. The CDR3 sequence is 12 residues long. CDR3 amino acids: CASSAPDGEAFF. Written as DNA, the CDR3 is TGTGCCAGCAGCGCCCCGGACGGTGAAGCTTTCTTT.

This clonotype was recorded a few times. The V call is TRBV3-1, the J call TRBJ2-3; D unclear. The germline V gene encodes CDR1 LGHDT and CDR2 YNNKEL (reference sequence). This CDR3 is built from 13 residues. The V end lost 8 bases, the J end lost 0 bases, and 9 bases lay between the germline ends. The CDR3 protein is CASSSYSTDTQYF. The CDR3 region has the DNA TGTGCCAGCTCATCTTACAGCACAGATACGCAGTATTTT.

V and J are TRBV5-6 and TRBJ2-7, with no clear D. This CDR3 has 12 residues. The V end was cut by 1 base, the J end by 5 bases, with 7 bases between. Germline V gene data show CDR1 as SGHDT and CDR2 as YYEEEE. CDR3 protein: CASSLSIHEQYF. CDR3 coding DNA: TGTGCCAGCAGCTTGAGTATTCACGAGCAGTACTTC.

This clonotype was counted only a few times. The genes are TRBV28 and TRBJ2-7, with 7 positions matching TRBD2. The CDR3 runs to 12 residues. The V gene's germline CDR1 is MDHEN and CDR2 SYDVKM. The V gene end was trimmed by 8 bases and the J gene end by 3 bases; junction bases not matched to a gene: 4. This CDR3 is CASGEGFYEQYF. CDR3 DNA: TGTGCCAGCGGGGAGGGTTTCTACGAGCAGTACTTC.

This clonotype was counted a few times. Being one base from a much bigger clone, this may be a read error. The CDR3 sequence: CASRSDTGAGNTIYF. The CDR3 region has the DNA TGTGCCAGCAGATCAGATACAGGGGCTGGAAACACCATATATTTT. The genes are TRBV7-8 and TRBJ1-3, with 7 bases that match TRBD1. The CDR3 extends over 15 amino acids. Germline loops: CDR1 SGHVS, CDR2 FQNEAQ. The J segment lost 2 bases and the V segment lost 6 bases, leaving 7 bases of the junction unmatched.

Concerning this clonotype itself: A single base separates this from a much larger clone, so it may be a read error. The chain is built from TRBV6-1 and TRBJ1-5; D unresolved. The CDR3 is made up of 14 amino acids. The germline V gene has CDR1 MNHNS and CDR2 SASEGT. Trimming cost V 8 bases and J 1 base, with 12 bases left between them. The CDR3 bases are TGTGCCAGCGAAGGTAGTTGGAGCAATCAGCCCCAGCATTTT. It is translated as CASEGSWSNQPQHF.

In this sample, this clonotype turned up many times. The rearrangement uses TRBV6-1 and TRBJ1-2, with D perhaps matching TRBD1 (6 bases). The CDR3 extends over 12 amino acids. The germline V gene has CDR1 MNHNS and CDR2 SASEGT. V was pared by 2 bases and J by 14 bases, with 15 bases between. The CDR3 bases are TGTGCCAGCAGTGAATGGGCAGGGGATAAGACCTTC. The encoded protein is CASSEWAGDKTF.

The sample holds many counts of this clonotype. This chain connects TRBV20-1 to TRBJ1-3; D is unclear. Per the germline V gene, CDR1 is DFQATT and CDR2 is SNEGSKA (reference sequence). The V and J ends lost 6 bases and 4 bases respectively, with 7 bases between them. This CDR3 is 11 amino acids long. CDR3 in DNA: TGCAGTGCAGCGATGGGAAACACCATATATTTT. It translates to CSAAMGNTIYF.

The V gene is TRBV10-3, the J gene TRBJ1-5; D perhaps matches TRBD1 (5 bases). CDR3 length equals 14 residues. CDR1 and CDR2 from the germline V gene are ENHRY and SYGVKD. V lost 2 bases and J lost 7, with 12 bases in between. DNA of the CDR3: TGTGCCATCAGTGAGCGCGGATCAGGGCAGCCCCAGCATTTT. Translation: CAISERGSGQPQHF.

This clonotype was counted at least ten times. The V call is TRBV2, the J call TRBJ1-2; tentatively, D is TRBD1 (5 bases). Germline V gives CDR1 SNHLY, CDR2 FYNNEI. The CDR3 sequence is 14 residues long. Trimming cost V 3 bases and J 5 bases, with 13 bases left between them. Here the CDR3 reads CASSDGGFPYGYTF. The DNA for the CDR3 is TGTGCCAGCAGTGACGGGGGGTTCCCTTATGGCTACACCTTC. Full variable domain (outside the CDR3, taken from reference TRBV2 and TRBJ1-2): EPEVTQTPSHQVTQMGQEVILRCVPISNHLYFYWYRQILGQKVEFLVSFYNNEISEKSEIFDDQFSVERPDGSNFTLKIRSTKLEDSAMYFCASSDGGFPYGYTFGSGTRLTVV.

This chain joins TRBV24-1 and TRBJ2-1; the match to TRBD1 covers 9 bases. Trimming at V came to 3 bases and at J to 9 bases, leaving 2 bases not matched to a gene. Germline lookup yields CDR1 KGHDR and CDR2 SFDVKD. CDR3 length: 13 residues. CDR3 sequence reads: CATSDLTGGEQFF. CDR3 nucleotides: TGTGCCACCAGTGATCTGACAGGGGGTGAGCAGTTCTTC.

The rearrangement joins TRBV20-1 to TRBJ2-1; 7 nucleotides agree with TRBD1. There are 13 residues in the CDR3. The germline V gene has CDR1 DFQATT and CDR2 SNEGSKA (reference sequence). Trimming cost V 3 bases and J 8 bases; bases outside gene matches: 7. The CDR3, as DNA: TGCAGTGCTAGGGCAGGGGGTCGCCATGAGCAGTTCTTC. Its translation: CSARAGGRHEQFF.

This clonotype turned up a few times. The rearrangement links TRBV2 to TRBJ1-2, with 8 bases identical to TRBD1. The junction had 11 bases not matched to a gene; V was cut back by 6 bases and J by 8 bases. In germline, CDR1 is SNHLY, CDR2 FYNNEI. CDR3 length equals 14 residues. This chain's CDR3 is CASSPYGQGVGYTF. CDR3 bases: TGTGCCAGCAGCCCCTATGGACAGGGTGTGGGCTACACCTTC.

For this clonotype: Possible read error: a much larger clone is one base away. The CDR3 does not end in the conserved phenylalanine or tryptophan, so this is likely a read error. This chain links TRBV6-1 with TRBJ1-5, with a weak D call TRBD1 (5 bases). Trimming left V 5 bases short and J 7 bases short, with 15 bases between. Looked up from germline, CDR1 is MNHNS and CDR2 is SASEGT. The CDR3 contains 14 residues. The CDR3 loop reads CASSLGGVGQPQHL. CDR3 DNA: TGTGCCAGCAGTCTTGGGGGGGTGGGACAGCCCCAGCATCTT.

This clonotype came up many times. The chain uses TRBV9 and TRBJ2-5; tentatively, D is TRBD1 (6 bases). The CDR3 length is 14 residues. Germline lookup yields CDR1 SGDLS and CDR2 YYNGEE. V lost 0 bases to trimming and J lost 3 bases, with 9 bases between them. In DNA form, the CDR3 reads TGTGCCAGCAGCGTAGGGGCAGGGGAAGAGACCCAGTACTTC. It translates to CASSVGAGEETQYF.

The chain recombines TRBV20-1 with TRBJ1-5; the D is unclear. The CDR3 contains 14 residues. V was shortened by 6 bases and J by 1 base, with 13 bases between the two germline ends. Germline CDR1 and CDR2: DFQATT and SNEGSKA (reference sequence). CDR3 nucleotides: TGCAGTGCAGGGTCCCTCTCCAGCAATCAGCCCCAGCATTTT. This gives the protein CSAGSLSSNQPQHF.

This clonotype was seen repeatedly, ten times or more. The V call is TRBV6-5, the J call TRBJ1-1, with a tentative D call TRBD1 (5 bases). Trimming left V 6 bases short and J 3 bases short, with 17 bases between. The CDR3 covers 15 residues. Germline V CDR1 and CDR2: MNHEY, SVGAGI. The CDR3 nucleotides read TGTGCCAGCAGCCCCCTTCCCGGCAGGGACACTGAAGCTTTCTTT. This translates into CASSPLPGRDTEAFF.

This clonotype was detected ten times or more. This rearrangement joins TRBV5-4 to TRBJ2-1; 11 bases agree with TRBD1. Germline V gene data show CDR1 as SGHNT and CDR2 as YYREEE (reference sequence). With V trimmed by 0 bases and J by 7 bases, 9 bases remained unmatched. This CDR3 is 17 amino acids long. As DNA, the CDR3 is TGTGCCAGCAGCTTGGCCTCCGGGACAGGGGGTAGAAATGAGCAGTTCTTC. Translating it yields CASSLASGTGGRNEQFF.

This clonotype has ten or more counts. The chain recombines TRBV11-3 with TRBJ1-2; D is ambiguous. This CDR3 has 12 amino acids. Germline-derived CDR1 and CDR2 are SGHNT and YENEEA. V shed 2 bases and J shed 14 bases, with 15 bases lying between them. This chain's CDR3 is CASSLYLGSSTF. CDR3 DNA sequence: TGTGCCAGCAGCTTATATCTCGGCAGCTCAACCTTC.

This chain uses TRBV2 with TRBJ2-7; 9 positions agree with TRBD1. Looked up from germline, CDR1 is SNHLY and CDR2 is FYNNEI. The J segment lost 2 bases and the V segment lost 5 bases, leaving 4 bases of the junction unmatched. The CDR3 runs 14 residues. CDR3 coding DNA: TGTGCCAGCAGTCTACAGGGGGCAACCTACGAGCAGTACTTC. Its protein is CASSLQGATYEQYF.

This clonotype was counted at least ten times. The rearrangement joins TRBV6-5 to TRBJ1-2; no definite D call. Germline CDR1 and CDR2: MNHEY and SVGAGI. This CDR3 is built from 14 residues. Trimming took 2 bases from V and 2 from J, leaving 9 bases between them. DNA for the CDR3: TGTGCCAGCAGTTACGGAGCAGAGAACTATGGCTACACCTTC. This sequence encodes CASSYGAENYGYTF.